A single sample gave rise to the 16 T cell receptor beta chains below, sequenced in a study of T cells after yellow fever vaccination. TCRdb reprocessed the 5' RACE reads with MiXCR, giving one entry per CDR3 protein. The sample carries about 200,000 distinct CDR3 sequences, approximately 3% recorded once. This material consisted of CD4+ T cells sorted from PBMCs, taken 10 days after the yellow fever booster vaccination. These receptors were obtained from a young man who received the YFV17D yellow fever vaccine.

This clonotype was counted at least ten times. The chain recombines TRBV6-5 with TRBJ2-4, with D maybe TRBD1 (5 bases). Germline V gene data show CDR1 as MNHEY and CDR2 as SVGAGI. The V end was cut by 2 bases, the J end by 3 bases, with 8 bases between. This CDR3 has 14 residues. Here the CDR3 DNA reads TGTGCCAGCAGTTACGGCGACAGCAAAAACATTCAGTACTTC. It yields the protein CASSYGDSKNIQYF.

This clonotype was counted at least ten times. A read error may produce the germline difference seen at one junction end. The chain links TRBV5-1 to TRBJ2-3; D might be TRBD2 (7 bases). Germline CDR1 SGHRS, CDR2 YFSETQ. This CDR3 is 12 amino acids long. CDR3 sequence: CASSLFAGAWDF. In nucleotides, the CDR3 is TGCGCCAGCAGCTTGTTTGCGGGGGCCTGGGATTTT.

This clonotype appeared many times. DNA for the CDR3: TGTGCCATCAGTTCACAGGCCCCGGCGGGTGATACGCAGTATTTT. It yields the protein CAISSQAPAGDTQYF. The genes are TRBV10-3 and TRBJ2-3, with D tentatively TRBD1 or TRBD2 (5 bases each). The CDR3 consists of 15 residues. V lost 5 bases to trimming and J lost 6 bases, with 18 bases between them. Germline CDR1 is ENHRY and CDR2 is SYGVKD.

At least ten counts were recorded for this clonotype. The gene calls are TRBV4-3 and TRBJ2-2; D not resolved. The CDR3 sequence is 13 residues long. Trimming left V 0 bases short and J 8 bases short, with 7 bases between. Germline CDR1 is LGHNA and CDR2 is YSLEER. The CDR3 nucleotides read TGCGCCAGCAGCCAAGAAATCGGTGGGGAGCTGTTTTTT. Protein product: CASSQEIGGELFF.

This clonotype was counted a few times. The J gene is TRBJ1-5, the V gene TRBV3-1; no clear D gene. The CDR3 extends over 14 amino acids. The V gene lost 1 base and the J gene lost 6 bases, with 10 bases spanning the gap. The germline V gene encodes CDR1 LGHDT and CDR2 YNNKEL (reference sequence). The CDR3 here is CASSQGGGSQPQHF. CDR3 nucleotide sequence: TGTGCCAGCAGCCAAGGGGGAGGCAGTCAGCCCCAGCATTTT.

This clonotype has a handful of counts. This chain uses TRBV12-3 or TRBV12-4 with TRBJ1-1; perhaps TRBD1 as D (5 bases). The germline V and J ends were trimmed by 7 bases and 7 bases, with 13 bases remaining between them. The CDR3 is 12 amino acids. Written as DNA, the CDR3 is TGTGCCAGCACCCTAACAGGTGTTGAAGCTTTCTTT. Protein product: CASTLTGVEAFF.

This clonotype was counted between two and nine times. The chain couples TRBV7-3 to TRBJ1-3, with TRBD1 as a possible D gene (5 bases). The germline V gene has CDR1 SGHTA and CDR2 FQGTGA. The germline V and J ends were trimmed by 4 bases and 2 bases, with 9 bases remaining between them. The CDR3 is 14 residues long. CDR3 in amino acids: CASSWGGAGNTIYF. In nucleotides, the CDR3 is TGTGCCAGCAGCTGGGGGGGGGCTGGAAACACCATATATTTT. The variable domain in full, completed from reference TRBV7-3 and TRBJ1-3, reads GAGVSQTPSNKVTEKGKYVELRCDPISGHTALYWYRQSLGQGPEFLIYFQGTGAADDSGLPNDRFFAVRPEGSVSTLKIQRTERGDSAVYLCASSWGGAGNTIYFGEGSWLTVV.

This clonotype occurred many times. J is TRBJ2-4 and V is TRBV5-1, with TRBD2 matching over 7 bases. V dropped 1 base and J dropped 3; count of bases not matched to a gene: 7. Germline V gene lookup returns CDR1 SGHRS and CDR2 YFSETQ. The CDR3 runs to 16 residues. This chain's CDR3 is CASSLWGGVDKNIQYF. CDR3 sequence (DNA): TGCGCCAGCAGCTTGTGGGGGGGTGTTGACAAAAACATTCAGTACTTC. The variable domain in full, completed from reference TRBV5-1 and TRBJ2-4, reads KAGVTQTPRYLIKTRGQQVTLSCSPISGHRSVSWYQQTPGQGLQFLFEYFSETQRNKGNFPGRFSGRQFSNSRSEMNVSTLELGDSALYLCASSLWGGVDKNIQYFGAGTRLSVL.

This clonotype appeared many times. The chain couples TRBV18 to TRBJ1-6; the match to TRBD1 covers 9 bases. The germline V gene encodes CDR1 KGHSH and CDR2 LQKENI. The CDR3 consists of 15 residues. J was trimmed by 8 bases and V by 3 bases; bases with no gene match: 5. The CDR3 bases are TGTGCCAGCTCACCTTTGGGACAGGGTGATTCACCCCTCCACTTT. Translating it yields CASSPLGQGDSPLHF. Full variable domain (missing parts from reference TRBV18 and TRBJ1-6): NAGVMQNPRHLVRRRGQEARLRCSPMKGHSHVYWYRQLPEEGLKFMVYLQKENIIDESGMPKERFSAEFPKEGPSILRIQQVVRGDSAAYFCASSPLGQGDSPLHFGNGTRLTVT.

The CDR3 coding sequence is TGTGCCATCAGCCGCGGGACAGGGCACTATGGCTACACCTTC. Protein sequence: CAISRGTGHYGYTF. The chain is built from TRBV10-3 and TRBJ1-2; 9 nucleotides align to TRBD1. CDR1 and CDR2 from the germline V gene are ENHRY and SYGVKD. The ends lost 6 bases at V and 3 bases at J; junction bases unmatched: 5. The CDR3 totals 14 residues.

This clonotype came up a few times. The chain uses TRBV18 and TRBJ2-1; D gene ambiguous. The CDR3 is 13 residues long. V was shortened by 3 bases and J by 5 bases, with 8 bases between the two germline ends. Germline V gene sequence: CDR1 KGHSH, CDR2 LQKENI. This chain's CDR3 is CASSPNSNNEQFF. The CDR3 nucleotides read TGTGCCAGCTCACCCAATTCGAACAATGAGCAGTTCTTC. Full variable domain (rest looked up from reference TRBV18 and TRBJ2-1): NAGVMQNPRHLVRRRGQEARLRCSPMKGHSHVYWYRQLPEEGLKFMVYLQKENIIDESGMPKERFSAEFPKEGPSILRIQQVVRGDSAAYFCASSPNSNNEQFFGPGTRLTVL.

This clonotype was recorded at least ten times. The chain combines TRBV12-3 or TRBV12-4 with TRBJ1-6; tentatively, D is TRBD1 (6 bases). This CDR3 has 17 residues. V was clipped by 3 bases and J by 8 bases, with 20 bases between them. The CDR3 loop is CASSFWGGVGSDSPLHF. The CDR3 nucleotides are TGTGCCAGCAGTTTTTGGGGGGGCGTCGGGAGTGATTCACCCCTCCACTTT.

This clonotype has just a few counts. The chain is built from TRBV20-1 and TRBJ2-5; unclear D gene. V was trimmed by 0 bases and J by 5 bases, leaving 13 bases between them. The V gene's germline CDR1 is DFQATT and CDR2 SNEGSKA (reference sequence). This CDR3 comprises 14 residues. In nucleotides, the CDR3 is TGCAGTGCTAGAGAGACCGGTGGCAGGGAGACCCAGTACTTC. The encoded protein is CSARETGGRETQYF.

Only a few counts were recorded for this clonotype. The rearrangement joins TRBV7-2 to TRBJ2-1, with D unclear. CDR3 length: 13 residues. Germline lookup yields CDR1 SGHTA and CDR2 FQGNSA. The V gene lost 8 bases and the J gene lost 4 bases, with 12 bases spanning the gap. CDR3 DNA: TGTGCCAGCCTACAATCGATTTACAATGAGCAGTTCTTC. This sequence encodes CASLQSIYNEQFF.

This clonotype was found a few times. The genes are TRBV29-1 and TRBJ1-1; weak D call: TRBD1 (5 bases). CDR1 and CDR2 from the germline V gene are SQVTM and ANQGSEA. The CDR3 has 14 amino acids. Between the trimmed V and J ends, which lost 3 bases and 1 base, there was a span of 12 bases. CDR3 protein: CSVDADRENTEAFF. As DNA, the CDR3 is TGCAGCGTTGACGCTGACAGAGAGAACACTGAAGCTTTCTTT.

The sample holds many counts of this clonotype. This sequence joins TRBV2 and TRBJ2-3, with 8 bases aligning to TRBD2. CDR1 is SNHLY, CDR2 FYNNEI, per germline. CDR3 length equals 15 residues. V was pared by 3 bases and J by 6 bases, with 8 bases of the junction left unmatched. The CDR3 protein is CASSDSGAGGDTQYF. CDR3 nucleotides: TGTGCCAGCAGTGATAGCGGGGCCGGGGGGGATACGCAGTATTTT.